The next 23 T cell receptor delta chains were all read from a single sample in a study of delta chains in infants with herpesvirus infections. Gamma-chain- and delta-chain-specific primers converted PBMC RNA into TCR cDNA. TCRdb reran clone calling via CATT on the RT-PCR reads. Here the sample spans about 950 delta-chain clones, over 7.5% being singletons. The sequencing here drew on peripheral blood, taken at time point 2 of longitudinal follow-up. The receptors stem from a human donor who was a Ugandan infant, either HIV-exposed or HIV-unexposed (not recorded which).

The chain recombines TRDV2 with TRDJ3; 11 bases map to TRDD3. No J gene was available from TCRdb, and it was assigned here by a germline match of the DNA. The CDR3 extends over 21 amino acids. The germline CDR1 and CDR2 sequences are GEAIGNYY and EKD. V gave up 0 bases and J gave up 0 bases; unmatched junction bases: 9. Written as DNA, the CDR3 is TGTGCCTGTGACACCGCTGCTGGGGGATACCTGAACTCCTGGGACACCCGACAGATGTTTTTC. Residues: CACDTAAGGYLNSWDTRQMFF.

Worth noting for this clone: A read error is possible here, since a much larger clone lies one base away. This sequence joins TRDV1 and TRDJ1; D possibly corresponds to TRDD1 (5 bases). Germline V gives CDR1 TSWWSYY, CDR2 QGS. Trimming took off 2 bases at V and 4 bases at J, with 29 bases between the two ends. The length of the CDR3 is 20 residues. For the CDR3, the DNA is TGTGCTCTTGGGGAAGATCCCGATCATTGGGCGATAGTTTGTGACGATAAACTCATCTTT. This encodes CALGEDPDHWAIVCDDKLIF.

Remarks on this clone: A far larger clone is one nucleotide away, so this likely arose from a read error. The chain carries TRDV2 and TRDJ2; 7 bases map to TRDD3. Because TCRdb records no J gene, it was assigned here through a match of the DNA to germline. Germline loops: CDR1 GEAIGNYY, CDR2 EKD. The CDR3 is made up of 14 amino acids. V trimming: 8 bases; J trimming: 0 bases; junction bases outside the gene matches: 5. The CDR3 reads CAYLGAALTAQLFF. CDR3 coding DNA: TGTGCCTATCTGGGGGCCGCTTTGACAGCACAACTCTTCTTT.

This clone was seen a handful of times. The chain has TRDV1 and TRDJ1; 10 bases line up with TRDD3. Trimming cost V 8 bases and J 10 bases; bases outside gene matches: 31. The germline gives CDR1 TSWWSYY, CDR2 QGS. The CDR3 spans 20 residues. Written as DNA, the CDR3 is TGTGCTCTTTTTGGCCCACCCCTGGCTCCTCGGTGGGGGATACTAAGGGGACTCATCTTT. Protein: CALFGPPLAPRWGILRGLIF.

For the CDR3, the DNA is TGTGCTCTTGGGGAATTCACCTACGGTCGTTGGGGGATAACCGATAAACTCATCTTT. It yields the protein CALGEFTYGRWGITDKLIF. The V call is TRDV1, the J call TRDJ1; TRDD3 matches at 9 bases. V was pared by 2 bases and J by 2 bases, with 15 bases of the junction left unmatched. Germline CDR1 TSWWSYY, CDR2 QGS. CDR3 size: 19 residues.

This clone is medium-sized (0.01 to 0.1%). V usage is TRDV1 and J usage is TRDJ1; the match to TRDD3 covers 13 bases. CDR1 is TSWWSYY and CDR2 is QGS in the germline V gene. This CDR3 has 21 amino acids. V dropped 4 bases and J dropped 0; count of bases not matched to a gene: 17. The CDR3 loop reads CALGGSNPAYWGIRDTDKLIF. CDR3 DNA: TGTGCTCTTGGGGGTTCGAACCCCGCATACTGGGGGATACGCGACACCGATAAACTCATCTTT.

This clone came up a few times. This could be a read error, since a much larger clone is one nucleotide away. The V gene is TRDV1, the J gene TRDJ1, with 8 bases identical to TRDD3. J was trimmed by 0 bases and V by 4 bases; bases with no gene match: 25. CDR1 is TSWWSYY, CDR2 QGS, per germline. The length of the CDR3 is 22 residues. The CDR3 loop is CALGGLYWGPQDPPGDTDKLIF. The CDR3 region has the DNA TGTGCTCTTGGGGGCTTGTACTGGGGGCCTCAAGACCCTCCGGGGGACACCGATAAACTCATCTTT.

With regard to this clone: A read error is possible here, since a much larger clone lies one base away. The chain has TRDV1 and TRDJ1; 10 bases match TRDD3. The J gene is absent in TCRdb and was assigned here via DNA matching to germline. Trimming took 1 base from V and 4 from J; bases not matched to a gene: 21. From germline, CDR1 is TSWWSYY and CDR2 QGS. The CDR3 consists of 21 residues. CDR3 nucleotide sequence: TGTGCTCTTGGGGAACGGCCTTCCCCCTTCTACTGGGGGATTCTTCTCGATAAACTCATCTTT. This sequence encodes CALGERPSPFYWGILLDKLIF.

The chain is built from TRDV2 and TRDJ1; 9 bases align to TRDD3. Germline matching of the DNA provided the J gene here, since TCRdb leaves it blank. Germline trimming cut 1 base from V and 2 bases from J; bases unmatched to any gene: 13. Germline V CDR1 and CDR2: GEAIGNYY, EKD. The CDR3 has 18 residues. CDR3 nucleotides: TGTGCCTGTGACACATTAGAGGGGGATACCCGTCGAACCGATAAACTCATCTTT. The encoded protein is CACDTLEGDTRRTDKLIF.

Notes on this clone: The likely explanation is a read error, given a far larger clone one base away. Without a V gene call, the J gene is given as TRDJ1; TRDD3, the table's D call, was not compared with the DNA. The CDR3 has 18 amino acids. This chain's CDR3 is CARGDLSFLGVYTDKLIF. The CDR3 DNA reads TGTGCTCGTGGGGACCTGTCCTTCCTAGGAGTTTACACCGATAAACTCATCTTT.

This clone is labeled medium-sized (0.01 to 0.1%). The chain recombines TRDV1 with TRDJ1, with 9 bases identical to TRDD3. From germline, CDR1 is TSWWSYY and CDR2 QGS. The CDR3 covers 23 residues. The J segment lost 0 bases and the V segment lost 2 bases, leaving 25 bases of the junction unmatched. CDR3 DNA sequence: TGTGCTCTTGGGGAAAAACCTGGGGTATTGGGGGATAGGAGAATGGAGAACACCGATAAACTCATCTTT. It encodes CALGEKPGVLGDRRMENTDKLIF.

By sample share, this clone is large. The chain joins TRDV1 to TRDJ1, with 9 nucleotides matching TRDD2. The germline gives CDR1 TSWWSYY, CDR2 QGS. The CDR3 is 21 residues long. Unmatched junction bases numbered 23, after V lost 5 bases and J lost 1 base. CDR3 coding DNA: TGTGCTCTTGGGAACCCCCTCCCCTTCCTACGCAGGATAATTTCCACCGATAAACTCATCTTT. This sequence encodes CALGNPLPFLRRIISTDKLIF.

Relative to its sample, this clone is large (0.1 to 1%). This rearrangement joins TRDV1 to TRDJ1; 8 positions match TRDD3. CDR3 length: 22 residues. V gave up 0 bases and J gave up 0 bases; unmatched junction bases: 21. Germline V gives CDR1 TSWWSYY, CDR2 QGS. The CDR3 reads CALGELRQVPIAGGDDTDKLIF. The CDR3 bases are TGTGCTCTTGGGGAACTCCGCCAGGTTCCCATCGCTGGGGGAGATGACACCGATAAACTCATCTTT.

This clone ranks as large. The chain uses TRDV1 and TRDJ3; 11 positions agree with TRDD3. The germline V gene encodes CDR1 TSWWSYY and CDR2 QGS. After removal of 2 bases from V and 0 bases from J, the junction contained 18 bases not matched to a gene. CDR3 length equals 24 residues. CDR3 DNA: TGTGCTCTTGGGGAAGGTCCCTACAATGTTTGGGGGATACGTCCCTCCTGGGACACCCGACAGATGTTTTTC. Translating gives CALGEGPYNVWGIRPSWDTRQMFF.

This clone was seen only a few times. V gene TRDV1 combines with J gene TRDJ1; 13 bases match TRDD3. CDR3 size: 22 residues. The germline V gene has CDR1 TSWWSYY and CDR2 QGS. V was clipped by 2 bases and J by 0 bases; unmatched bases: 18. The CDR3 here is CALGEGLLGTGGYATHTDKLIF. CDR3 nucleotide sequence: TGTGCTCTTGGGGAAGGGTTACTCGGTACTGGGGGATACGCCACCCACACCGATAAACTCATCTTT.

This clone occurred a few times. The V gene is TRDV1, the J gene TRDJ1, with 11 positions matching TRDD3. Germline CDR1 reads TSWWSYY; CDR2 reads QGS. V was clipped by 3 bases and J by 0 bases; unmatched bases: 30. The CDR3 is 25 residues long. CDR3 in DNA: TGTGCTCTTGGGGACCCTCAGCCTTCCTATGGAGTGTACTGGGGGATATGGGGGAACACCGATAAACTCATCTTT. This gives the protein CALGDPQPSYGVYWGIWGNTDKLIF.

In this sample, this clone is medium-sized. The chain has TRAV29/DV5 and TRDJ1, with 8 positions matching TRDD3. CDR1 NSMFDY and CDR2 ISSIKDK come from the germline V gene. CDR3 length: 14 amino acids. V trimming: 2 bases; J trimming: 6 bases; junction bases outside the gene matches: 9. In DNA form, the CDR3 reads TGTGCAGCAAGGGGTACTACTGGGGGCAATAAACTCATCTTT. It yields the protein CAARGTTGGNKLIF. The full variable domain, in which reference TRAV29/DV5 and TRDJ1 provide the parts outside the CDR3, is DQQVKQNSPSLSVQEGRISILNCDYTNSMFDYFLWYKKYPAEGPTFLISISSIKDKNEDGRFTVFLNKSAKHLSLHIVPSQPGDSAVYFCAARGTTGGNKLIFGKGTRVTVEP.

The rearrangement links TRAV23/DV6 to TRDJ1; 10 bases match TRDD3. The CDR3 sequence is 25 residues long. Germline trimming cut 0 bases from V and 2 bases from J; bases unmatched to any gene: 34. Germline V gives CDR1 NTAFDY, CDR2 IRPDVSE (reference sequence). The CDR3 region is CAASRRLKGELGDNQLRGCTDKLIF. CDR3 coding DNA: TGTGCAGCAAGCAGAAGACTAAAAGGGGAGCTGGGGGATAACCAATTAAGAGGGTGTACCGATAAACTCATCTTT.

Comments on this clone: A much larger clone differs from this one at a single base, so this may be a read error. The chain combines TRDV1 with TRDJ1; 9 bases are a match to TRDD3. The J gene, not given by TCRdb, was assigned here from a germline match of the nucleotide sequence. Germline-derived CDR1 and CDR2 are TSWWSYY and QGS. Germline trimming cut 7 bases from V and 4 bases from J; bases unmatched to any gene: 19. This CDR3 is 18 amino acids long. CDR3 nucleotide sequence: TGTGCTCTTGAGGATCCGTCTTGGGTGGGGGATAGCGGCGATAAACTCATCTTT. Translation: CALEDPSWVGDSGDKLIF.

In its sample, this clone was seen a few times. This may arise from a read error, as a much more abundant clone is one base away. The sample has other DNA sequences that encode this CDR3 too. The CDR3 here is CACDTMGATDKLIF. The CDR3 coding sequence is TGTGCCTGTGACACCATGGGGGCAACCGATAAACTCATCTTT. This chain joins TRDV2 and TRDJ1; TRDD3 might be the D (6 bases). The germline CDR1 and CDR2 sequences are GEAIGNYY and EKD. Trimming took off 0 bases at V and 2 bases at J, with 9 bases between the two ends. The CDR3 extends over 14 amino acids.

Within the sample, this clone is large. The V call is TRDV1, the J call TRDJ1; TRDD3 matches 8 bases. The CDR3 sequence is 19 residues long. Germline V gives CDR1 TSWWSYY, CDR2 QGS. V dropped 2 bases and J dropped 0; count of bases not matched to a gene: 14. The CDR3 spells CALGEAPWGSSWYTDKLIF. Written as DNA, the CDR3 is TGTGCTCTTGGGGAAGCCCCCTGGGGGAGTTCCTGGTACACCGATAAACTCATCTTT.

By sample fraction, this clone is large. The V call is TRDV1, the J call TRDJ1; the match to TRDD3 covers 8 bases. CDR3 length equals 19 residues. V lost 1 base, J lost 0 bases, and 13 bases stayed unmatched. Germline CDR1 and CDR2: TSWWSYY and QGS. The CDR3 reads CALGEPPLLWGTDTDKLIF. CDR3 nucleotides: TGTGCTCTTGGGGAACCCCCCCTACTCTGGGGGACGGACACCGATAAACTCATCTTT.

Points on this clone: This may arise from a read error, as a much more abundant clone is one base away. The rearrangement uses TRDV1 and TRDJ1; TRDD3 agrees at 8 bases. With V trimmed by 5 bases and J by 0 bases, 35 bases remained unmatched. There are 25 residues in the CDR3. Germline V gene data show CDR1 as TSWWSYY and CDR2 as QGS. CDR3 coding DNA: TGTGCTCTTGGGAAGTCCCTAACGGGGGGCCCTTCCACTTCAAAACTGGGGGCGCACACCGATAAACTCATCTTT. Encoded protein: CALGKSLTGGPSTSKLGAHTDKLIF.